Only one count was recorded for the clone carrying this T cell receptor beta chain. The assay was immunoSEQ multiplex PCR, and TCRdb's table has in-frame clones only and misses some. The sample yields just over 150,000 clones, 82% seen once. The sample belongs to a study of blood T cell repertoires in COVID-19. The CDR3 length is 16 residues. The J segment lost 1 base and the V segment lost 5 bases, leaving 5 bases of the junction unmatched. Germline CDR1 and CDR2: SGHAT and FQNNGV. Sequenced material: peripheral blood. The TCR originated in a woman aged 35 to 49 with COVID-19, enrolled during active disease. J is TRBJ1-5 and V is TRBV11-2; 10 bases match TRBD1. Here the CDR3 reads CASSQGGQGSNQPQHF. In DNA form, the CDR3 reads TGTGCCAGCAGCCAAGGGGGACAGGGGAGCAATCAGCCCCAGCATTTT.